This T cell receptor (beta chain) is drawn from a study of blood T cells in healthy people across ages. PCR was performed a second time for about 7 to 11 cycles using a sample-barcoded 5' primer and a J-beta primer mix. TCRdb reanalysed the 5' RACE reads using MiXCR and keeps one entry per CDR3 protein. The table includes roughly 1.7 million distinct CDR3 sequences, around 35% detected once. This CDR3 is built from 15 residues. Germline assignment: CDR1 MGHRA and CDR2 YSYEKL. J gave up 1 base and V 1 base, and 2 bases lay outside the gene matches. This clonotype was recorded at least ten times. The chain has TRBV4-1 and TRBJ2-3; 7 nucleotides line up with TRBD2. The sequence derives from a woman aged 25 to 39 in good health. The sequenced material came from blood. The CDR3 sequence is CASSQVAGGTDTQYF. The CDR3 nucleotides are TGCGCCAGCAGCCAAGTTGCGGGGGGCACAGATACGCAGTATTTT.